This entry is about one T cell receptor (beta chain). As handled by the study authors: Reference gene primer amplification gave nucleated cell count estimates. Profiling relied on immunoSEQ multiplex PCR, and the TCRdb table lists in-frame clones only, not all of them. V, J and clone size are taken as reported in that table, and D and trimming were inferred from the DNA itself. Here the sample spans under 75,000 clones, 76% being singletons. This record belongs to a study of blood T cell repertoires in COVID-19. For the study at large: The United States, Italy and Spain were the sources of the acute and convalescent COVID-19 samples. T cells, B-cell-depleted T cells, or PBMCs supplied cDNA or gDNA.

CDR1 and CDR2 (germline): MNHEY, SVGAGI. CDR3 length equals 12 residues. The junction had 6 bases not matched to a gene; V was cut back by 6 bases and J by 8 bases. The chain joins TRBV6-5 to TRBJ1-1, with TRBD1 identical over 7 bases. Sequences were obtained from peripheral blood. The TCR was taken from a woman aged 80 or over with acute or convalescent COVID-19. CDR3 DNA: TGTGCCAGCAGGAGAGGGGGCGCCGAAGCTTTCTTT. Encoded protein: CASRRGGAEAFF.